A selection of T cell receptor beta chains follows, all from one sample in a study of cytomegalovirus exposure and HLA in healthy donors. TCRdb's copy holds only in-frame clones and misses some; the assay was immunoSEQ multiplex PCR. The sample has some 96,000 clones; 60% to 75% are singletons. Sequenced sample: PBMCs. These receptors were obtained from a man between 60 and 70 years old in good health and CMV-seronegative. The CDR3 runs from the conserved cysteine through the conserved F or W. D genes are given only for firm matches. Expanded clones are given a class, and other clones once, few, many or no size at all.

j_call clone_size d_call v_call cdr3_aa cdr3_nt
TRBJ2-1 few . TRBV5-1 CASSLAGSGYNEQFF TGCGCCAGCAGCTTGGCAGGTTCAGGTTACAATGAGCAGTTCTTC
TRBJ2-7 . . TRBV5-1 CASSPTAYEQYF TGCGCCAGCAGTCCGACAGCTTACGAGCAGTACTTC
TRBJ2-7 . TRBD2 TRBV11-3 CASSTWGTSGGGYTVEQYF TGTGCCAGCAGCACGTGGGGGACTAGCGGAGGGGGTTATACTGTAGAGCAGTACTTC
TRBJ2-7 . . TRBV7-9 CASSSIRDKSYEQYF TGTGCCAGCAGCTCTATACGGGACAAGAGCTACGAGCAGTACTTC
TRBJ1-4 . . TRBV27 CASSSAGGWEKLFF TGTGCCAGCAGTTCTGCGGGGGGTTGGGAAAAACTGTTTTTT
TRBJ1-6 . . TRBV6-5 CASSYSSGNSPLHF TGTGCCAGCAGTTACTCGTCCGGGAATTCACCCCTCCACTTT
TRBJ1-2 once . TRBV18 CASSPFDRLPDVPF TGTGCCAGCTCACCGTTTGACAGACTCCCGGACGTCCCATTC
TRBJ1-2 . TRBD1 TRBV29-1 CSVRQGANYGYTF TGCAGCGTCAGACAGGGAGCTAACTATGGCTACACCTTC
TRBJ2-7 . . TRBV5-5 CASSLGSGYSYEQYF TGTGCCAGCAGCTTGGGTTCAGGTTACTCCTACGAGCAGTACTTC
TRBJ2-2 . . TRBV2 CASSEVAGNTGELFF TGTGCCAGCAGTGAAGTTGCAGGGAACACCGGGGAGCTGTTTTTT
TRBJ1-1 . . TRBV2 CASSNRETEAFF TGTGCCAGCAGCAACAGGGAAACTGAAGCTTTCTTT
TRBJ2-7 . TRBD2 TRBV5-1 CASSLVGGSDYEQYF TGCGCCAGCAGCTTGGTGGGCGGGAGCGACTACGAGCAGTACTTC
TRBJ2-5 few . TRBV7-6 CASSLQGGTQYF TGTGCCAGCAGCCTTCAGGGAGGGACCCAGTACTTC
TRBJ2-1 . TRBD2 TRBV29-1 CSVLGTSGGQGSYNEQFF TGCAGCGTCCTAGGGACTAGCGGGGGTCAGGGGTCCTACAATGAGCAGTTCTTC
TRBJ1-1 . . TRBV10-3 CAITRSRGDTEAFF TGTGCCATCACTAGGTCCAGAGGTGACACTGAAGCTTTCTTT
TRBJ2-1 few TRBD2 TRBV11-2 CASSLGPVGGYNEQFF TGTGCCAGCAGCTTAGGCCCCGTGGGGGGGTACAATGAGCAGTTCTTC
TRBJ1-4 . TRBD1 TRBV5-6 CASRDGTGGTNEKLFF TGTGCCAGCAGGGATGGGACAGGGGGCACTAATGAAAAACTGTTTTTT
TRBJ2-7 . . TRBV5-4 CASSFDRLGEQYF TGTGCCAGCAGCTTTGACAGATTGGGAGAGCAGTACTTC
TRBJ2-3 . . TRBV5-4 CASSLSGSTDTQYF TGTGCCAGCAGCTTGAGCGGGTCCACAGATACGCAGTATTTT
TRBJ2-2 . TRBD2 TRBV7-9 CASSLREQHTGELFF TGTGCCAGCAGCTTGCGGGAGCAGCACACCGGGGAGCTGTTTTTT
TRBJ2-1 . TRBD2 TRBV2 CASIAGRGNNEQFF TGTGCCAGCATAGCGGGACGCGGTAACAATGAGCAGTTCTTC
TRBJ1-1 . . TRBV11-2 CASSLRGAAEAFF TGTGCCAGCAGCTTACGGGGGGCGGCTGAAGCTTTCTTT
TRBJ1-3 . . TRBV5-1 CASSADGASGNTIYF TGCGCCAGCAGCGCCGACGGAGCATCTGGAAACACCATATATTTT
TRBJ2-5 . . TRBV7-3 CASSNQGETQYF TGTGCCAGCAGCAACCAGGGGGAGACCCAGTACTTC
TRBJ2-1 few . TRBV20-1 CSARGRDQFF TGCAGTGCTAGAGGGAGGGACCAGTTCTTC
TRBJ2-3 . TRBD2 TRBV2 CASSDPAGSTDTQYF TGTGCCAGCAGTGACCCAGCGGGGTCCACAGATACGCAGTATTTT
TRBJ2-2 . TRBD2 TRBV19 CASSPGLAGTGGELFF TGTGCCAGTAGCCCAGGACTAGCGGGGACGGGCGGGGAGCTGTTTTTT
TRBJ1-4 . . TRBV5-1 CASSLEGGPDEKLFF TGCGCCAGCAGCTTGGAGGGGGGGCCGGATGAAAAACTGTTTTTT
TRBJ2-7 few TRBD2 TRBV11-1 CASSLLAGVSYEQYF TGTGCCAGCAGCCTTCTAGCGGGTGTCTCCTACGAGCAGTACTTC
TRBJ2-1 . TRBD2 TRBV25-1 CASSDPLLAGGSNEQFF TGTGCCAGCAGTGATCCCCTACTAGCGGGGGGGAGTAATGAGCAGTTCTTC
TRBJ2-1 . . TRBV15 CATSRRAGNNEQFF TGTGCCACCAGCAGAAGGGCGGGAAACAATGAGCAGTTCTTC
TRBJ2-1 once . TRBV7-3 CASSLTGSNYNEQFF TGTGCCAGCAGCTTAACGGGCAGCAACTACAATGAGCAGTTCTTC
TRBJ2-7 . TRBD1 TRBV28 CASSSDRVYEQYF TGTGCCAGCAGTTCGGACAGGGTGTACGAGCAGTACTTC
TRBJ2-5 once . TRBV2 CASKDSRETQYF TGTGCCAGCAAGGACAGCCGAGAGACCCAGTACTTC
TRBJ1-1 . TRBD1 TRBV6-5 CASSGGQLFAEAFF TGTGCCAGCAGTGGGGGACAGTTATTCGCTGAAGCTTTCTTT
TRBJ2-7 . . TRBV2 CASTPDRSIYEQYF TGTGCCAGCACCCCGGACAGATCAATCTACGAGCAGTACTTC
TRBJ2-3 . . TRBV30 CAWSVGADTQYF TGTGCCTGGAGTGTAGGGGCAGATACGCAGTATTTT